This T cell receptor beta chain came from a study of blood T cell repertoires in COVID-19. The table came from immunoSEQ multiplex PCR; TCRdb's copy has only in-frame clones and leaves some out. The profile shows approximately 300,000 clones, 85% of them singletons. Those enrolled, adults aged roughly 18 to 89 years, came from some 25 US areas. The sequence was collected from a woman in her twenties or thirties who had been exposed to COVID-19. The sample consisted of PBMCs or T cells enriched from blood (not recorded which).

The CDR3 spells CASSHDSEAGELFF. The CDR3 DNA reads TGTGCCAGCAGCCACGACTCCGAGGCTGGGGAGCTGTTTTTT. The gene calls are TRBV9 and TRBJ2-2; D is ambiguous. The CDR3 has 14 amino acids. Trimming cost V 4 bases and J 8 bases, with 15 bases left between them. Germline V lookup: CDR1 SGDLS, CDR2 YYNGEE.